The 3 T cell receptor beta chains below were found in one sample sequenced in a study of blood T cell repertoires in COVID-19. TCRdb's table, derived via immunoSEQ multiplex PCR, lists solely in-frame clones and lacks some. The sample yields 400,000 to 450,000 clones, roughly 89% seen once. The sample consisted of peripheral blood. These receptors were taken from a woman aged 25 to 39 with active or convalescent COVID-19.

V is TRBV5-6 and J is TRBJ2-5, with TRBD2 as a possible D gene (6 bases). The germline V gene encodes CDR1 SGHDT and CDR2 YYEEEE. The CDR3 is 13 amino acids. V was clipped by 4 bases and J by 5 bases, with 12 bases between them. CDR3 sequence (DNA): TGTGCCAGCAGCGGGGGACTCTGGGAGACCCAGTACTTC. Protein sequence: CASSGGLWETQYF.

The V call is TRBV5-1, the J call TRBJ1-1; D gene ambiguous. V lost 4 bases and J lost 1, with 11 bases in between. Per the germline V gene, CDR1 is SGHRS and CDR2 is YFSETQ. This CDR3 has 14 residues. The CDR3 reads CASSVYGENTEAFF. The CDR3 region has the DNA TGCGCCAGCAGCGTCTACGGGGAGAACACTGAAGCTTTCTTT. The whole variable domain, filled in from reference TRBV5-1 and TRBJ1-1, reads KAGVTQTPRYLIKTRGQQVTLSCSPISGHRSVSWYQQTPGQGLQFLFEYFSETQRNKGNFPGRFSGRQFSNSRSEMNVSTLELGDSALYLCASSVYGENTEAFFGQGTRLTVV.

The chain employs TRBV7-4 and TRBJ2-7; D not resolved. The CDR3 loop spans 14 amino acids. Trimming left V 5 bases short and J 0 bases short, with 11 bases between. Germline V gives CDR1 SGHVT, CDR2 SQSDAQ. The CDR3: CASSPLCVSYEQYF. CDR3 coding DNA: TGTGCCAGCAGCCCTTTGTGCGTCTCCTACGAGCAGTACTTC.